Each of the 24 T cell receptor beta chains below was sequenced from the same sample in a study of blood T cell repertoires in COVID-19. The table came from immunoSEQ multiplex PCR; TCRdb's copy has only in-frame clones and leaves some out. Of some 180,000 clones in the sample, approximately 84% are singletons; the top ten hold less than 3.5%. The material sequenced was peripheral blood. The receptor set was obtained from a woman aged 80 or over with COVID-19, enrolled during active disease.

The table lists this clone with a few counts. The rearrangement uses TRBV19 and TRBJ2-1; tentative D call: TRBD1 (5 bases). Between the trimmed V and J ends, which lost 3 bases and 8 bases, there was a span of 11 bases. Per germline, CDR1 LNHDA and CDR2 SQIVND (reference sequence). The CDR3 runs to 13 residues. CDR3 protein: CASSIGQGYEQFF. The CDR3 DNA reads TGTGCCAGTAGTATTGGTCAGGGATATGAGCAGTTCTTC.

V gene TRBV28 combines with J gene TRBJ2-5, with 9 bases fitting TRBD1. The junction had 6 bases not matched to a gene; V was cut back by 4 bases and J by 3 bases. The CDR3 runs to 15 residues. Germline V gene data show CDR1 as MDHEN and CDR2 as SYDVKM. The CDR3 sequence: CASSSSGTGKETQYF. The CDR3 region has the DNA TGTGCCAGCAGTTCCTCGGGGACAGGGAAAGAGACCCAGTACTTC. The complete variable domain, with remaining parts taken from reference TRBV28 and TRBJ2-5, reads DVKVTQSSRYLVKRTGEKVFLECVQDMDHENMFWYRQDPGLGLRLIYFSYDVKMKEKGDIPEGYSVSREKKERFSLILESASTNQTSMYLCASSSSGTGKETQYFGPGTRLLVL.

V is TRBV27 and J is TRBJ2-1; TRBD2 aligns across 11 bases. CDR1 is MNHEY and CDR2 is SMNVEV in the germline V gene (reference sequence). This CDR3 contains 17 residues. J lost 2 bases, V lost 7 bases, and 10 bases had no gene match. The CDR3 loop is CASTHSGREVTYNEQFF. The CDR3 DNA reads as TGTGCCAGCACTCATAGCGGGAGGGAAGTTACCTACAATGAGCAGTTCTTC.

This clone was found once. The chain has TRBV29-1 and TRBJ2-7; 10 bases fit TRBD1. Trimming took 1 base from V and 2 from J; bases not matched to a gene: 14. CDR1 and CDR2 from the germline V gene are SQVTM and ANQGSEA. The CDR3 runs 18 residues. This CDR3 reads CSVEAKAGQGTRAYEQYF. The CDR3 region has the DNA TGCAGCGTTGAAGCCAAGGCGGGACAGGGGACAAGGGCCTACGAGCAGTACTTC.

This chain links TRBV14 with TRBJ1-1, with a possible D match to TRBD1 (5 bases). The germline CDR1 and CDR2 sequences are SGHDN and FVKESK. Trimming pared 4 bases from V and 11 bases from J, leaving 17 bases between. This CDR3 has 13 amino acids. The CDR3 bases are TGTGCCAGCAGCCTAAGGGGCGGGATAGGGGCTTTCTTT. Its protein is CASSLRGGIGAFF. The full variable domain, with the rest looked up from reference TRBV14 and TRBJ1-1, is EAGVTQFPSHSVIEKGQTVTLRCDPISGHDNLYWYRRVMGKEIKFLLHFVKESKQDESGMPNNRFLAERTGGTYSTLKVQPAELEDSGVYFCASSLRGGIGAFFGQGTRLTVV.

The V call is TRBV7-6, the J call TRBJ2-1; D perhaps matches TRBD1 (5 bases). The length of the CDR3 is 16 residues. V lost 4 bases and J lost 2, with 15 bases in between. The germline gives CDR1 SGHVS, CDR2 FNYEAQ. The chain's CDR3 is CASSSFGASAYNEQFF. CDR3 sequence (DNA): TGTGCCAGCAGCTCTTTTGGGGCGTCGGCCTACAATGAGCAGTTCTTC.

The CDR3 DNA is TGTGCCAGCATTCCCAGCCCGGGAACGAAGCAGTACTTC. Its translation is CASIPSPGTKQYF. The chain combines TRBV28 with TRBJ2-7; perhaps TRBD2 as D (5 bases). The CDR3 is 13 residues long. Germline values: CDR1 MDHEN, CDR2 SYDVKM. V was cut by 7 bases and J by 8 bases, with 18 bases left in between.

The CDR3 nucleotides read TGTGCCAGCAGCTTATCGAGTCAGCCAGGGACAAGATCACCCCTCCACTTT. This encodes CASSLSSQPGTRSPLHF. V and J are TRBV5-8 and TRBJ1-6, with D perhaps TRBD1 (6 bases). Trimming shortened V by 2 bases and J by 10 bases, and 22 bases separated the two germline ends. This CDR3 region has 17 residues. Looked up from germline, CDR1 is SGHTS and CDR2 is YDEGEE.

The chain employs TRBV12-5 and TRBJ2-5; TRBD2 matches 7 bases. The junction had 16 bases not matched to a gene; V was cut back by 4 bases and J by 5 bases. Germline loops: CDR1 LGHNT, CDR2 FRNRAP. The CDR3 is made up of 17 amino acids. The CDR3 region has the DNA TGTGCTAGTGGTTCCAACGGACTAGTTGGGGCGGTCGAGACCCAGTACTTC. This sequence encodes CASGSNGLVGAVETQYF.

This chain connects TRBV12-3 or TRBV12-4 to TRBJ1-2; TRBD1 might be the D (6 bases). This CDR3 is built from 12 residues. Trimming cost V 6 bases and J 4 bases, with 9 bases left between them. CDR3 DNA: TGTGCCAGCAGAGGACAGCCCTATGGCTACACCTTC. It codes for CASRGQPYGYTF.

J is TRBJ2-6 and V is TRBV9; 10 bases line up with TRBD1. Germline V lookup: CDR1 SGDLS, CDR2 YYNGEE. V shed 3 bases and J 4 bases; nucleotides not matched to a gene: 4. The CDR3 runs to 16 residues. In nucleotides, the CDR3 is TGTGCCAGCAGCGAGACAGGGGGCTCGGGGGCCAACGTCCTGACTTTC. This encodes CASSETGGSGANVLTF.

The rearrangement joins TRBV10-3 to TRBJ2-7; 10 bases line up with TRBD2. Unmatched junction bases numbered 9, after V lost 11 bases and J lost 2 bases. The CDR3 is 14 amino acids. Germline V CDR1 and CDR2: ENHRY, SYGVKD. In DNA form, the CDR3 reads TGTGCCGCCAATCTAGCGGGAGAAGCCTACGAGCAGTACTTC. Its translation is CAANLAGEAYEQYF.

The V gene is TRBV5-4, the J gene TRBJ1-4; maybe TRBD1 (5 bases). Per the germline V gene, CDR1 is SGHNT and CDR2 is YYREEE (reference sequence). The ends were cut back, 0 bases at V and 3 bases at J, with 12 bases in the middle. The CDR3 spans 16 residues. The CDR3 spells CASSLDSGGSNEKLFF. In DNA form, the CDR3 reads TGTGCCAGCAGCTTGGATTCCGGGGGATCTAATGAAAAACTGTTTTTT.

For the CDR3, the DNA is TGTGCCAGCACCCACAGGGACCAGCCCCAGCATTTT. This sequence encodes CASTHRDQPQHF. This rearrangement joins TRBV6-5 to TRBJ1-5; TRBD1 is a possible D gene (6 bases). The germline V gene encodes CDR1 MNHEY and CDR2 SVGAGI. V lost 7 bases and J 7 bases, leaving 11 bases between the germline ends. CDR3 length: 12 residues.

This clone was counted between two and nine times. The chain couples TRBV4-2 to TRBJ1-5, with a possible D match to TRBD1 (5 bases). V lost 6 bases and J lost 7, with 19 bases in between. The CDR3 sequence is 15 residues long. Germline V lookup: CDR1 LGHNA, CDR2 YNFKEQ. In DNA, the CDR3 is TGTGCCAGCAGTTGGGGCGCGGGGTTGGGACAGCCCCAGCATTTT. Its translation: CASSWGAGLGQPQHF.

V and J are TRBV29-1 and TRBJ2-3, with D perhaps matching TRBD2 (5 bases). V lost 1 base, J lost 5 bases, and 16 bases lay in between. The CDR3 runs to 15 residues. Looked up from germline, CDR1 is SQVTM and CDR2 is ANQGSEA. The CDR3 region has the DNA TGCAGCGTTGAAGGGCTCAGCGGTCCAGGAGATACGCAGTATTTT. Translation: CSVEGLSGPGDTQYF.

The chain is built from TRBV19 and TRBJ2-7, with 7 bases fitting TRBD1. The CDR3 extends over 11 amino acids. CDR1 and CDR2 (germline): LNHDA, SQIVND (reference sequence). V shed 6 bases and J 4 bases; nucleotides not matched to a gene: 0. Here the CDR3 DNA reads TGTGCCAGTAGGGGACAGTACGAGCAGTACTTC. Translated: CASRGQYEQYF.

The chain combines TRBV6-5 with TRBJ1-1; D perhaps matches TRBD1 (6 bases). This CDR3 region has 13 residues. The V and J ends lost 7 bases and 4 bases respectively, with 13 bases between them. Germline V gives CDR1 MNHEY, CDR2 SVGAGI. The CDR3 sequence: CASTLGGLTEAFF. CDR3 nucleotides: TGTGCCAGCACCCTGGGGGGGCTCACTGAAGCTTTCTTT.

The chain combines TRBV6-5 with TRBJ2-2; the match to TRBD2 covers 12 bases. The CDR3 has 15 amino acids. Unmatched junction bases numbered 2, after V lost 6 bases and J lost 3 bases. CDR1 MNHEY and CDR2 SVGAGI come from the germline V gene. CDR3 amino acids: CASSRLAGDTGELFF. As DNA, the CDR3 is TGTGCCAGCAGCCGACTAGCGGGAGACACCGGGGAGCTGTTTTTT.

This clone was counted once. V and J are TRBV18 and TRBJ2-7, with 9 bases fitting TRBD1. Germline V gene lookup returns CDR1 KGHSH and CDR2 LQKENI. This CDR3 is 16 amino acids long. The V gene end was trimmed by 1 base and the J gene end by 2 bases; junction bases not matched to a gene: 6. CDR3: CASSPLTGGWAYEQYF. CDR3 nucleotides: TGTGCCAGCTCACCACTAACAGGGGGCTGGGCCTACGAGCAGTACTTC.

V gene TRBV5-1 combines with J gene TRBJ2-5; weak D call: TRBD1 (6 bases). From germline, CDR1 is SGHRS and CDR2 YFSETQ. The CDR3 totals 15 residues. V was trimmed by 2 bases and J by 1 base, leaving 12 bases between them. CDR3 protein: CASSLGGGFQETQYF. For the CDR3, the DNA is TGCGCCAGCAGCTTAGGTGGGGGCTTCCAAGAGACCCAGTACTTC.

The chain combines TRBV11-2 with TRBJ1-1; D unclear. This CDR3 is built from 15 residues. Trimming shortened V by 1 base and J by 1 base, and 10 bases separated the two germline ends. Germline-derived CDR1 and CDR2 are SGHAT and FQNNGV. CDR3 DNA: TGTGCCAGCAGCTTAGTAGGGCGGGGGAACACTGAAGCTTTCTTT. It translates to CASSLVGRGNTEAFF.

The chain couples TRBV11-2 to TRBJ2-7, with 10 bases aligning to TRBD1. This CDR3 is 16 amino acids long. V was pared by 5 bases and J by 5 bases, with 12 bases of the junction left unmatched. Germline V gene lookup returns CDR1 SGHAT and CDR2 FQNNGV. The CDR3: CASSRPPGTGVHEQYF. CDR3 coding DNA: TGTGCCAGCAGCCGACCCCCCGGGACAGGGGTCCACGAGCAGTACTTC.

CDR3 loop: CAWIAGGQETQYF. Written as DNA, the CDR3 is TGTGCCTGGATAGCAGGGGGACAAGAGACCCAGTACTTC. The V and J genes are TRBV30 and TRBJ2-5; 7 positions match TRBD1. Looked up from germline, CDR1 is GTSNPN and CDR2 is SVGIG (reference sequence). The CDR3 extends over 13 amino acids. The trim removed 4 bases at V and 2 bases at J, leaving 4 bases unmatched.